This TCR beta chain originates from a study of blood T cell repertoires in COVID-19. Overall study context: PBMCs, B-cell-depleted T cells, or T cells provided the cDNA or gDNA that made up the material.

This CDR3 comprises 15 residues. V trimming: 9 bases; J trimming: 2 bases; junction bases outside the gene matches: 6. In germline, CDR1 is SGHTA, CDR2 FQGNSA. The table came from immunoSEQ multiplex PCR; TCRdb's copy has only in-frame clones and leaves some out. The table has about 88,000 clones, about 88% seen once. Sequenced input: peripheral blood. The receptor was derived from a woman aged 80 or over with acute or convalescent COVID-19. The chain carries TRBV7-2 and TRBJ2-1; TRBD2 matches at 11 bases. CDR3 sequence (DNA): TGTGCCAGTAACATAGCGGGAGGGACCTACAATGAGCAGTTCTTC. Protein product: CASNIAGGTYNEQFF.